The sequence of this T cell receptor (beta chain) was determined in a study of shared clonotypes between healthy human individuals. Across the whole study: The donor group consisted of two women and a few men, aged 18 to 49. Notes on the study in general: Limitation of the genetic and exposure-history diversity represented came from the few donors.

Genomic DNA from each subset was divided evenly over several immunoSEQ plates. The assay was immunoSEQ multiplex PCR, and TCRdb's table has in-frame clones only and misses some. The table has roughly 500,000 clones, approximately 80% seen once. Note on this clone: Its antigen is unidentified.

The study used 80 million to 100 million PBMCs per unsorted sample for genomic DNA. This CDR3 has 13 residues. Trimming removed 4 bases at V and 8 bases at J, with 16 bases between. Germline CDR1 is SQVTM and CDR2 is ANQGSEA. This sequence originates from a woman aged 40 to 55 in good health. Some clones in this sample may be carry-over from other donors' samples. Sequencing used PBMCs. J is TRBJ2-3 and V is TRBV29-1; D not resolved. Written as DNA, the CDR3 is TGCAGCGTTGGAGAACAGTGGTCGGGTACGCAGTATTTT. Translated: CSVGEQWSGTQYF.